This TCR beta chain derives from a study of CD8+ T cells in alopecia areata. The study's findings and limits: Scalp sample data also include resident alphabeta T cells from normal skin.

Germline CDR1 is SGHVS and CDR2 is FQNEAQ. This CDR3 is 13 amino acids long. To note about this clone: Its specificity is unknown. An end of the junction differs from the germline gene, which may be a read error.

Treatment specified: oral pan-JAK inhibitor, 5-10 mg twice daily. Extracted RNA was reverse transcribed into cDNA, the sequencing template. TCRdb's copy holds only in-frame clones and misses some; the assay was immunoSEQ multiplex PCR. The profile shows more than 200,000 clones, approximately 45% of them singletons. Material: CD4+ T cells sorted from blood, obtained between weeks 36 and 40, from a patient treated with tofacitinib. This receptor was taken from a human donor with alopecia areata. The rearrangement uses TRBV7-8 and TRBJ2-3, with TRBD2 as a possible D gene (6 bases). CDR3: CASSQDPGTRLDF. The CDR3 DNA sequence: TGTGCCAGCAGCCAGGACCCCGGGACTCGACTGGATTTT.